These 15 T cell receptor beta chains were all obtained from the same sample, sequenced in a study of cytotoxic CD8 clonotypes in ibrutinib-treated CLL. Libraries were prepared by immunoSEQ multiplex PCR; TCRdb keeps only in-frame clonotypes and omits some of them. Of roughly 47,000 clones listed, roughly 57% are singletons. The sample here was PBMCs, taken after 12 months of ibrutinib treatment. These receptors all stem from a human donor with chronic lymphocytic leukemia.

In this sample, this clone turned up many times. The chain couples TRBV2 to TRBJ1-2; D is possibly TRBD1 (5 bases). This CDR3 contains 14 residues. Germline V lookup: CDR1 SNHLY, CDR2 FYNNEI. Trimming removed 4 bases at V and 7 bases at J, with 16 bases between. CDR3 DNA sequence: TGTGCCAGCAGTGGGAGCAGGGATTTTGGTGGCTACACCTTC. It specifies CASSGSRDFGGYTF.

The CDR3 loop reads CASSIDRGTISPLHF. The CDR3 DNA sequence: TGTGCCAGTAGTATAGATCGGGGCACTATTTCACCCCTCCACTTT. V usage is TRBV19 and J usage is TRBJ1-6; D perhaps matches TRBD1 (5 bases). Germline CDR1 and CDR2: LNHDA and SQIVND (reference sequence). The CDR3 length is 15 residues. V was shortened by 0 bases and J by 9 bases, with 12 bases between the two germline ends.

The rearrangement links TRBV30 to TRBJ2-3; the D gene is possibly TRBD1 (5 bases). CDR1 is GTSNPN, CDR2 SVGIG, per germline (reference sequence). The CDR3 is 12 amino acids. V dropped 3 bases and J dropped 4 bases, with 8 bases sitting between them. The CDR3 nucleotides are TGTGCCTGGAGGGAGACAGCAGATACGCAGTATTTT. As protein: CAWRETADTQYF.

This clone was seen once. The CDR3 loop is CASSFSSSYNEQFF. CDR3 DNA: TGTGCCAGCAGTTTTAGCTCTAGCTACAATGAGCAGTTCTTC. The chain carries TRBV5-5 and TRBJ2-1; no clear D gene. Trimming left V 5 bases short and J 3 bases short, with 12 bases between. Germline-derived CDR1 and CDR2 are SGHKS and YYEKEE (reference sequence). The CDR3 loop spans 14 amino acids. The entire variable domain, with the rest obtained from reference TRBV5-5 and TRBJ2-1, is as follows: DAGVTQSPTHLIKTRGQQVTLRCSPISGHKSVSWYQQVLGQGPQFIFQYYEKEERGRGNFPDRFSARQFPNYSSELNVNALLLGDSALYLCASSFSSSYNEQFFGPGTRLTVL.

V gene TRBV15 combines with J gene TRBJ1-4; D gene unclear. CDR1 is LNHNV, CDR2 YYDKDF, per germline (reference sequence). The CDR3 has 14 amino acids. Trimming left V 3 bases short and J 4 bases short, with 9 bases between. The DNA for the CDR3 is TGTGCCACCAGCAGCGGGCAGTTTAATGAAAAACTGTTTTTT. Amino acid sequence: CATSSGQFNEKLFF.

The chain carries TRBV14 and TRBJ2-3; 11 bases fit TRBD2. CDR3 length equals 18 residues. V trimming: 0 bases; J trimming: 0 bases; junction bases outside the gene matches: 5. Germline V CDR1 and CDR2: SGHDN, FVKESK. The CDR3, as DNA: TGTGCCAGCAGCCAAGATTACCTAGCGGGAGGAAGCACAGATACGCAGTATTTT. Residues: CASSQDYLAGGSTDTQYF. The variable domain in full, completed from reference TRBV14 and TRBJ2-3, reads EAGVTQFPSHSVIEKGQTVTLRCDPISGHDNLYWYRRVMGKEIKFLLHFVKESKQDESGMPNNRFLAERTGGTYSTLKVQPAELEDSGVYFCASSQDYLAGGSTDTQYFGPGTRLTVL.

This clone was observed a single time. The rearrangement links TRBV5-6 to TRBJ1-5; possible D gene TRBD1, 6 bases. Germline V gene lookup returns CDR1 SGHDT and CDR2 YYEEEE. Trimming pared 4 bases from V and 6 bases from J, leaving 17 bases between. The CDR3 is 15 amino acids. The CDR3 sequence is CASSLQGGVFQPQHF. The CDR3 DNA is TGTGCCAGCAGCCTACAGGGTGGGGTGTTTCAGCCCCAGCATTTT.

V is TRBV6-1 and J is TRBJ1-1; D gene uncertain. This CDR3 comprises 13 residues. Germline loops: CDR1 MNHNS, CDR2 SASEGT. The V and J ends lost 0 bases and 11 bases respectively, with 13 bases between them. The DNA for the CDR3 is TGTGCCAGCAGTGAAGCAACCCCGAAGAAGGCTTTCTTT. Its protein is CASSEATPKKAFF.

The chain is built from TRBV29-1 and TRBJ2-1, with TRBD2 matching over 9 bases. The CDR3 is made up of 15 amino acids. The germline CDR1 and CDR2 sequences are SQVTM and ANQGSEA. V lost 6 bases to trimming and J lost 3 bases; unmatched junction nucleotides: 9. In DNA form, the CDR3 reads TGCAGCGTCGGTAAGAGACTAGCGGACTACAATGAGCAGTTCTTC. This gives the protein CSVGKRLADYNEQFF.

This clone appeared a few times. The rearrangement uses TRBV5-4 and TRBJ2-7, with D tentatively TRBD1 or TRBD2 (5 bases each). The germline V and J ends were trimmed by 4 bases and 2 bases, with 16 bases remaining between them. The germline V gene has CDR1 SGHNT and CDR2 YYREEE (reference sequence). The CDR3 extends over 15 amino acids. Here the CDR3 DNA reads TGTGCCAGCAGCACCGGGACGGACCTGACCTACGAGCAGTACTTC. Translated, it gives CASSTGTDLTYEQYF.

In its sample, this clone was seen once. The J gene is TRBJ2-3, the V gene TRBV11-2; 7 nucleotides agree with TRBD1. Germline lookup yields CDR1 SGHAT and CDR2 FQNNGV. The CDR3 runs to 14 residues. The trim removed 3 bases at V and 6 bases at J, leaving 6 bases unmatched. CDR3 amino acids: CASSFGQARDTQYF. DNA of the CDR3: TGTGCCAGCAGCTTTGGACAGGCGCGGGATACGCAGTATTTT.

The chain carries TRBV28 and TRBJ2-5; TRBD2 matches at 7 bases. Germline CDR1 MDHEN, CDR2 SYDVKM. This CDR3 region has 16 residues. With 6 bases clipped from V and 3 bases from J, the junction kept 13 bases outside the gene matches. The CDR3 nucleotides read TGTGCCAGCAGACTACCCCGAGCGGGGTTGAAAGAGACCCAGTACTTC. This encodes CASRLPRAGLKETQYF.

This clone appeared a few times. V gene TRBV9 combines with J gene TRBJ2-7; no clear D gene. The CDR3 spans 13 residues. V shed 4 bases and J shed 0 bases, with 8 bases lying between them. Germline CDR1 reads SGDLS; CDR2 reads YYNGEE. CDR3 residues: CASSSESSYEQYF. As DNA, the CDR3 is TGTGCCAGCAGCTCCGAGAGCTCCTACGAGCAGTACTTC.

This chain uses TRBV25-1 with TRBJ2-3, with TRBD2 identical over 12 bases. The CDR3 runs 16 residues. The V gene end was trimmed by 5 bases and the J gene end by 2 bases; junction bases not matched to a gene: 5. The germline V gene has CDR1 MGHDK and CDR2 SYGVNS. In DNA, the CDR3 is TGTGCCAGCAGTCCTCTAGCGGGAGGGACCACAGATACGCAGTATTTT. As protein: CASSPLAGGTTDTQYF.

This clone was seen a handful of times. This sequence joins TRBV11-3 and TRBJ2-1; possibly TRBD2 for D (6 bases). The CDR3 loop spans 15 amino acids. The V gene's germline CDR1 is SGHNT and CDR2 YENEEA. V lost 2 bases to trimming and J lost 5 bases, with 13 bases between them. In DNA, the CDR3 is TGTGCCAGCAGCTTATCGTCCGGGGGACACAATGAGCAGTTCTTC. Its protein product is CASSLSSGGHNEQFF.